Listed here are 29 T cell receptor beta chains from one sample, sequenced in a study of chemoradiotherapy in HPV16-positive cancers. Generated by immunoSEQ multiplex PCR, the TCRdb table keeps only in-frame clones and is missing some. The sample carries several thousand clones, over 75% recorded once. Sampling took place from a patient who underwent chemoradiotherapy. The receptor source for this set is a human donor with HPV-associated anogenital cancer.

V gene TRBV27 combines with J gene TRBJ2-6; TRBD1 might be the D (7 bases). V dropped 8 bases and J dropped 0 bases, with 20 bases sitting between them. The length of the CDR3 is 18 residues. The V gene's germline CDR1 is MNHEY and CDR2 SMNVEV (reference sequence). CDR3 DNA: TGTGCCAGCTATCCCCGAAGACAGGGACTCTCTGGGGCCAACGTCCTGACTTTC. The encoded protein is CASYPRRQGLSGANVLTF.

V gene TRBV28 combines with J gene TRBJ1-2, with D unclear. Trimming removed 1 base at V and 7 bases at J, with 7 bases between. Germline CDR1 is MDHEN and CDR2 is SYDVKM. This CDR3 is built from 12 residues. DNA of the CDR3: TGTGCCAGCAGTTTATTGAGGGTTGGCTACACCTTC. Translated: CASSLLRVGYTF.

The J gene is TRBJ2-2, the V gene TRBV19; the match to TRBD1 covers 10 bases. Germline CDR1 reads LNHDA; CDR2 reads SQIVND (reference sequence). V gave up 4 bases and J gave up 6 bases; unmatched junction bases: 8. The CDR3 consists of 16 residues. CDR3 amino acids: CASSTPTGGSAGELFF. The CDR3 DNA reads TGTGCCAGTAGTACTCCGACAGGGGGCAGCGCCGGGGAGCTGTTTTTT.

V is TRBV4-2 and J is TRBJ2-7; no clear D gene. This CDR3 is 14 amino acids long. In germline, CDR1 is LGHNA, CDR2 YNFKEQ. Trimming cost V 4 bases and J 0 bases, with 10 bases left between them. The CDR3: CASSPSTSSYEQYF. CDR3 in DNA: TGTGCCAGCAGCCCCTCTACGAGCTCCTACGAGCAGTACTTC.

J is TRBJ2-7 and V is TRBV20-1; D gene ambiguous. Trimming removed 3 bases from V and 6 bases from J, with 9 bases in between. This CDR3 region has 11 residues. CDR1 is DFQATT, CDR2 SNEGSKA, per germline (reference sequence). The CDR3 spells CSASRALEQYF. The CDR3 nucleotides are TGCAGTGCTAGCCGAGCTCTCGAGCAGTACTTC.

This clone was found once. This sequence joins TRBV9 and TRBJ2-7, with D tentatively TRBD1 (6 bases). Germline V gene data show CDR1 as SGDLS and CDR2 as YYNGEE. The CDR3 consists of 14 residues. V dropped 4 bases and J dropped 5 bases, with 16 bases sitting between them. The CDR3 sequence is CASSPLYRDHEQYF. The DNA of the CDR3 is TGTGCCAGCAGCCCCTTATACAGGGACCACGAGCAGTACTTC.

The J gene is TRBJ1-1, the V gene TRBV10-2, with a tentative D call TRBD1 (6 bases). From germline, CDR1 is WSHSY and CDR2 SAAADI. Trimming removed 8 bases at V and 1 base at J, with 17 bases between. There are 15 residues in the CDR3. The DNA of the CDR3 is TGCGCCAGCGGGGTCTGGGGGCGCGGGAACACTGAAGCTTTCTTT. Its translation: CASGVWGRGNTEAFF.

This clone was detected once. V is TRBV7-3 and J is TRBJ2-6; the D is unclear. Germline V gene data show CDR1 as SGHTA and CDR2 as FQGTGA. The CDR3 has 15 amino acids. V was trimmed by 5 bases and J by 0 bases, leaving 8 bases between them. The chain's CDR3 is CASSPQVSGANVLTF. As DNA, the CDR3 is TGTGCCAGCAGCCCCCAGGTCTCTGGGGCCAACGTCCTGACTTTC.

The genes are TRBV28 and TRBJ1-2; D gene ambiguous. Germline V gene sequence: CDR1 MDHEN, CDR2 SYDVKM. V gave up 2 bases and J gave up 0 bases, with 7 bases separating them. CDR3 length: 14 amino acids. The CDR3 reads CASSLGDTNYGYTF. CDR3 nucleotides: TGTGCCAGCAGTTTAGGGGATACTAACTATGGCTACACCTTC.

The chain links TRBV5-1 to TRBJ1-2; D is unresolved. The CDR3 length is 14 residues. V lost 4 bases to trimming and J lost 2 bases, with 12 bases between them. The germline CDR1 and CDR2 sequences are SGHRS and YFSETQ. The CDR3 protein is CASSDVRANYGYTF. The DNA of the CDR3 is TGCGCCAGCAGCGATGTCAGAGCCAACTATGGCTACACCTTC.

The rearrangement uses TRBV2 and TRBJ2-7, with TRBD1 identical over 9 bases. The CDR3 is 16 amino acids. From germline, CDR1 is SNHLY and CDR2 FYNNEI. V lost 7 bases, J lost 4 bases, and 14 bases stayed unmatched. The CDR3, as DNA: TGTGCCAGCATCCCCCAGGGGACAGGGAGACGGTACGAGCAGTACTTC. This sequence encodes CASIPQGTGRRYEQYF. Based on the CDR3 plus reference TRBV2 and TRBJ2-7, the full variable domain is EPEVTQTPSHQVTQMGQEVILRCVPISNHLYFYWYRQILGQKVEFLVSFYNNEISEKSEIFDDQFSVERPDGSNFTLKIRSTKLEDSAMYFCASIPQGTGRRYEQYFGPGTRLTVT.

This rearrangement joins TRBV10-3 to TRBJ1-4, with TRBD1 as a possible D gene (6 bases). Germline loops: CDR1 ENHRY, CDR2 SYGVKD. V was trimmed by 10 bases and J by 8 bases, leaving 17 bases between them. This CDR3 has 13 amino acids. CDR3 coding DNA: TGTGCCACCTCGCCCGGGACATTCGAAAAACTGTTTTTT. Translation: CATSPGTFEKLFF.

J is TRBJ1-1 and V is TRBV25-1; D may be TRBD1 (6 bases). V was shortened by 6 bases and J by 1 base, with 12 bases between the two germline ends. Germline CDR1 MGHDK, CDR2 SYGVNS. The length of the CDR3 is 14 residues. CDR3 coding DNA: TGTGCCAGCAGCCGACAGGCGAGGAACACTGAAGCTTTCTTT. Residues: CASSRQARNTEAFF.

This chain connects TRBV28 to TRBJ2-3; the D gene could be TRBD1 or TRBD2 (5 bases each). Germline values: CDR1 MDHEN, CDR2 SYDVKM. This CDR3 region has 16 residues. Trimming left V 5 bases short and J 1 base short, with 16 bases between. The CDR3 sequence is CASSHRGLRGTDTQYF. As DNA, the CDR3 is TGTGCCAGCAGTCACCGGGGCTTGCGAGGCACAGATACGCAGTATTTT.

The chain carries TRBV29-1 and TRBJ2-7, with D possibly TRBD2 on 5 matching bases. V was cut by 5 bases and J by 2 bases, with 19 bases left in between. In germline, CDR1 is SQVTM, CDR2 ANQGSEA. The CDR3 runs 15 residues. CDR3 amino acids: CSVLKLDQRAYEQYF. DNA for the CDR3: TGCAGCGTTTTAAAACTAGATCAACGGGCCTACGAGCAGTACTTC.

V usage is TRBV11-2 and J usage is TRBJ1-1; D is perhaps TRBD1 (6 bases). The CDR3 runs to 14 residues. The germline CDR1 and CDR2 sequences are SGHAT and FQNNGV. Deletions cut 0 bases from V and 5 bases from J, with 10 bases between. The CDR3 sequence: CASSLDSDRTEAFF. The CDR3 coding sequence is TGTGCCAGCAGCTTAGATTCGGACAGAACTGAAGCTTTCTTT.

This chain joins TRBV11-2 and TRBJ2-3, with TRBD2 identical over 10 bases. This CDR3 contains 15 residues. Germline-derived CDR1 and CDR2 are SGHAT and FQNNGV. V lost 5 bases and J lost 8; bases outside the gene matches: 10. The CDR3 DNA is TGTGCCAGCAGCCCCGGGACTAGCGTGACGGGTACGCAGTATTTT. Translation: CASSPGTSVTGTQYF.

This chain connects TRBV29-1 to TRBJ2-7; maybe TRBD2 (6 bases). Germline CDR1 is SQVTM and CDR2 is ANQGSEA. The CDR3 loop spans 12 amino acids. V lost 2 bases, J lost 3 bases, and 8 bases lay in between. The CDR3, as DNA: TGCAGCGTTGAAACTAGCAGCTACGAGCAGTACTTC. Protein sequence: CSVETSSYEQYF.

The V gene is TRBV5-1, the J gene TRBJ1-1, with TRBD1 identical over 9 bases. Looked up from germline, CDR1 is SGHRS and CDR2 is YFSETQ. Germline trimming cut 3 bases from V and 4 bases from J; bases unmatched to any gene: 7. The CDR3 sequence is 15 residues long. The CDR3 loop reads CASSSLDRGVTEAFF. In DNA, the CDR3 is TGCGCCAGCAGCTCACTAGACAGGGGGGTCACTGAAGCTTTCTTT.

The rearrangement uses TRBV5-1 and TRBJ2-7, with TRBD1 matching over 9 bases. The CDR3 consists of 15 residues. The J segment lost 6 bases and the V segment lost 4 bases, leaving 11 bases of the junction unmatched. CDR1 and CDR2 from the germline V gene are SGHRS and YFSETQ. CDR3 residues: CASSPKQGALGEQYF. CDR3 DNA sequence: TGCGCCAGCAGCCCGAAACAGGGGGCGCTGGGCGAGCAGTACTTC.

In this sample, this clone turned up once. The rearrangement joins TRBV28 to TRBJ1-3; D is unresolved. V lost 2 bases, J lost 4 bases, and 3 bases lay in between. This CDR3 has 12 residues. CDR1 MDHEN and CDR2 SYDVKM come from the germline V gene. CDR3: CASSLEGNTIYF. The CDR3 nucleotides are TGTGCCAGCAGTTTAGAAGGAAACACCATATATTTT.

The chain links TRBV18 to TRBJ1-1; TRBD1 is a possible D gene (5 bases). The germline V and J ends were trimmed by 5 bases and 1 base, with 11 bases remaining between them. CDR1 and CDR2 from the germline V gene are KGHSH and LQKENI. The length of the CDR3 is 14 residues. The CDR3 DNA sequence: TGTGCCAGCTCAGGGACCCTTTGGAACACTGAAGCTTTCTTT. It specifies CASSGTLWNTEAFF.

The chain is built from TRBV5-1 and TRBJ2-6; D not resolved. The CDR3 spans 14 residues. Trimming removed 5 bases from V and 0 bases from J, with 6 bases in between. Germline lookup yields CDR1 SGHRS and CDR2 YFSETQ. Written as DNA, the CDR3 is TGCGCCAGCAGTTTATCCTCTGGGGCCAACGTCCTGACTTTC. This codes for CASSLSSGANVLTF.

The J gene is TRBJ2-3, the V gene TRBV18; TRBD2 matches 8 bases. The J segment lost 4 bases and the V segment lost 9 bases, leaving 9 bases of the junction unmatched. The CDR3 covers 14 residues. Germline assignment: CDR1 KGHSH and CDR2 LQKENI. CDR3: CASWRGALSDTQYF. DNA for the CDR3: TGTGCCAGTTGGCGGGGGGCTCTCTCAGATACGCAGTATTTT.

The table lists this clone with a few counts. V is TRBV5-4 and J is TRBJ2-7; no reliable D call. V was trimmed by 2 bases and J by 2 bases, leaving 5 bases between them. Looked up from germline, CDR1 is SGHNT and CDR2 is YYREEE (reference sequence). CDR3 size: 12 residues. The CDR3 nucleotides are TGTGCCAGCAGCTTTGAGGCCTACGAGCAGTACTTC. Protein sequence: CASSFEAYEQYF.

This sequence joins TRBV4-1 and TRBJ1-5; D is perhaps TRBD1 (6 bases). V was shortened by 0 bases and J by 2 bases, with 11 bases between the two germline ends. Germline lookup yields CDR1 MGHRA and CDR2 YSYEKL. CDR3 length equals 16 residues. The CDR3 is CASSQDWGLGNQPQHF. CDR3 DNA sequence: TGCGCCAGCAGCCAAGATTGGGGGCTGGGCAATCAGCCCCAGCATTTT.

The gene calls are TRBV19 and TRBJ1-1, with 9 positions matching TRBD1. CDR3 length: 14 residues. After removal of 4 bases from V and 7 bases from J, the junction contained 7 bases not matched to a gene. Germline loops: CDR1 LNHDA, CDR2 SQIVND (reference sequence). CDR3 protein: CASSTRTGAGEAFF. The DNA for the CDR3 is TGTGCCAGTAGTACCCGGACAGGGGCGGGTGAAGCTTTCTTT.

The genes are TRBV15 and TRBJ1-2, with D tentatively TRBD1 (6 bases). The CDR3 has 15 residues. Trimming stripped 5 bases from V and 3 bases from J, with 16 bases between. Germline-derived CDR1 and CDR2 are LNHNV and YYDKDF (reference sequence). The CDR3 spells CATSDTGTPHYGYTF. CDR3 bases: TGTGCCACCAGCGATACCGGGACACCACACTATGGCTACACCTTC. Full variable domain (remainder filled in from reference TRBV15 and TRBJ1-2): DAMVIQNPRYQVTQFGKPVTLSCSQTLNHNVMYWYQQKSSQAPKLLFHYYDKDFNNEADTPDNFQSRRPNTSFCFLDIRSPGLGDTAMYLCATSDTGTPHYGYTFGSGTRLTVV.

This chain links TRBV21-1 with TRBJ2-7; the table's D call, TRBD1, has no DNA check behind it. TRBV21-1 is described as a pseudogene. The CDR3 is 14 amino acids. DNA for the CDR3: TGTGCCAGCAGGGAACAGGGATTCTCCTACGAGCAGTACTTC. Translation: CASREQGFSYEQYF.